A selection of T cell receptor beta chains follows, all from one sample in a study of blood T cell repertoires in COVID-19. Produced via immunoSEQ multiplex PCR; TCRdb's table is partial and in-frame only. The repertoire holds 90,000 to 150,000 clones, with about 89% as singletons. Sequenced material: peripheral blood. The receptors stem from a human donor with acute or convalescent COVID-19. The donor label of this sample is uncertain. The CDR3 runs from the conserved cysteine through the conserved F or W. For some rows the clone size is stated as once, few or many, or as a class when expanded; others skip it.

.	TRBV9	TRBJ2-3	CASSGGQTSTDTQYF
.	TRBV5-1	TRBJ2-3	CASRWTSGTSTDTQYF
many	TRBV29-1	TRBJ2-7	CSVVTPGGYEQYF
.	TRBV3-1/TRBV3-2	TRBJ2-5	CASSHGTSGVQETQYF
.	TRBV12-3/TRBV12-4	TRBJ2-2	CASRSLNTGELFF
.	TRBV5-1	TRBJ2-1	CASGTGGVMSSYNEQFF
.	TRBV7-2	TRBJ2-1	CASSLWSSYNEQFF
once	TRBV4-2	TRBJ1-6	CASSQESTGGNSPLHF
.	TRBV15	TRBJ2-1	CATSRDYSGGRYEQFF
.	TRBV6-1	TRBJ2-7	CASSEGTASYEQYF
.	TRBV29-1	TRBJ1-1	CSVPGNTEAFF
.	TRBV2	TRBJ1-2	CASSELDREYGYTF
once	TRBV18	TRBJ2-3	CASSPVGLNLDTQYF
.	TRBV6-5	TRBJ1-2	CASSYSSGGYGYTF
.	TRBV19	TRBJ1-5	CASRPQGRIDQPQHF
.	TRBV18	TRBJ1-2	CASSVGTGDGYTF
.	TRBV5-1	TRBJ2-7	CASSLAVASYEQYF
.	TRBV27	TRBJ2-5	CASSPRTSGGLETQYF
.	TRBV27	TRBJ2-1	CASSLIWGGPNNEQFF
.	TRBV19	TRBJ1-2	CASSQNKNYGYTF
.	TRBV7-9	TRBJ1-1	CASSLADSRNTEAFF
.	TRBV7-9	TRBJ1-4	CASSLGPGRGGNEKLFF